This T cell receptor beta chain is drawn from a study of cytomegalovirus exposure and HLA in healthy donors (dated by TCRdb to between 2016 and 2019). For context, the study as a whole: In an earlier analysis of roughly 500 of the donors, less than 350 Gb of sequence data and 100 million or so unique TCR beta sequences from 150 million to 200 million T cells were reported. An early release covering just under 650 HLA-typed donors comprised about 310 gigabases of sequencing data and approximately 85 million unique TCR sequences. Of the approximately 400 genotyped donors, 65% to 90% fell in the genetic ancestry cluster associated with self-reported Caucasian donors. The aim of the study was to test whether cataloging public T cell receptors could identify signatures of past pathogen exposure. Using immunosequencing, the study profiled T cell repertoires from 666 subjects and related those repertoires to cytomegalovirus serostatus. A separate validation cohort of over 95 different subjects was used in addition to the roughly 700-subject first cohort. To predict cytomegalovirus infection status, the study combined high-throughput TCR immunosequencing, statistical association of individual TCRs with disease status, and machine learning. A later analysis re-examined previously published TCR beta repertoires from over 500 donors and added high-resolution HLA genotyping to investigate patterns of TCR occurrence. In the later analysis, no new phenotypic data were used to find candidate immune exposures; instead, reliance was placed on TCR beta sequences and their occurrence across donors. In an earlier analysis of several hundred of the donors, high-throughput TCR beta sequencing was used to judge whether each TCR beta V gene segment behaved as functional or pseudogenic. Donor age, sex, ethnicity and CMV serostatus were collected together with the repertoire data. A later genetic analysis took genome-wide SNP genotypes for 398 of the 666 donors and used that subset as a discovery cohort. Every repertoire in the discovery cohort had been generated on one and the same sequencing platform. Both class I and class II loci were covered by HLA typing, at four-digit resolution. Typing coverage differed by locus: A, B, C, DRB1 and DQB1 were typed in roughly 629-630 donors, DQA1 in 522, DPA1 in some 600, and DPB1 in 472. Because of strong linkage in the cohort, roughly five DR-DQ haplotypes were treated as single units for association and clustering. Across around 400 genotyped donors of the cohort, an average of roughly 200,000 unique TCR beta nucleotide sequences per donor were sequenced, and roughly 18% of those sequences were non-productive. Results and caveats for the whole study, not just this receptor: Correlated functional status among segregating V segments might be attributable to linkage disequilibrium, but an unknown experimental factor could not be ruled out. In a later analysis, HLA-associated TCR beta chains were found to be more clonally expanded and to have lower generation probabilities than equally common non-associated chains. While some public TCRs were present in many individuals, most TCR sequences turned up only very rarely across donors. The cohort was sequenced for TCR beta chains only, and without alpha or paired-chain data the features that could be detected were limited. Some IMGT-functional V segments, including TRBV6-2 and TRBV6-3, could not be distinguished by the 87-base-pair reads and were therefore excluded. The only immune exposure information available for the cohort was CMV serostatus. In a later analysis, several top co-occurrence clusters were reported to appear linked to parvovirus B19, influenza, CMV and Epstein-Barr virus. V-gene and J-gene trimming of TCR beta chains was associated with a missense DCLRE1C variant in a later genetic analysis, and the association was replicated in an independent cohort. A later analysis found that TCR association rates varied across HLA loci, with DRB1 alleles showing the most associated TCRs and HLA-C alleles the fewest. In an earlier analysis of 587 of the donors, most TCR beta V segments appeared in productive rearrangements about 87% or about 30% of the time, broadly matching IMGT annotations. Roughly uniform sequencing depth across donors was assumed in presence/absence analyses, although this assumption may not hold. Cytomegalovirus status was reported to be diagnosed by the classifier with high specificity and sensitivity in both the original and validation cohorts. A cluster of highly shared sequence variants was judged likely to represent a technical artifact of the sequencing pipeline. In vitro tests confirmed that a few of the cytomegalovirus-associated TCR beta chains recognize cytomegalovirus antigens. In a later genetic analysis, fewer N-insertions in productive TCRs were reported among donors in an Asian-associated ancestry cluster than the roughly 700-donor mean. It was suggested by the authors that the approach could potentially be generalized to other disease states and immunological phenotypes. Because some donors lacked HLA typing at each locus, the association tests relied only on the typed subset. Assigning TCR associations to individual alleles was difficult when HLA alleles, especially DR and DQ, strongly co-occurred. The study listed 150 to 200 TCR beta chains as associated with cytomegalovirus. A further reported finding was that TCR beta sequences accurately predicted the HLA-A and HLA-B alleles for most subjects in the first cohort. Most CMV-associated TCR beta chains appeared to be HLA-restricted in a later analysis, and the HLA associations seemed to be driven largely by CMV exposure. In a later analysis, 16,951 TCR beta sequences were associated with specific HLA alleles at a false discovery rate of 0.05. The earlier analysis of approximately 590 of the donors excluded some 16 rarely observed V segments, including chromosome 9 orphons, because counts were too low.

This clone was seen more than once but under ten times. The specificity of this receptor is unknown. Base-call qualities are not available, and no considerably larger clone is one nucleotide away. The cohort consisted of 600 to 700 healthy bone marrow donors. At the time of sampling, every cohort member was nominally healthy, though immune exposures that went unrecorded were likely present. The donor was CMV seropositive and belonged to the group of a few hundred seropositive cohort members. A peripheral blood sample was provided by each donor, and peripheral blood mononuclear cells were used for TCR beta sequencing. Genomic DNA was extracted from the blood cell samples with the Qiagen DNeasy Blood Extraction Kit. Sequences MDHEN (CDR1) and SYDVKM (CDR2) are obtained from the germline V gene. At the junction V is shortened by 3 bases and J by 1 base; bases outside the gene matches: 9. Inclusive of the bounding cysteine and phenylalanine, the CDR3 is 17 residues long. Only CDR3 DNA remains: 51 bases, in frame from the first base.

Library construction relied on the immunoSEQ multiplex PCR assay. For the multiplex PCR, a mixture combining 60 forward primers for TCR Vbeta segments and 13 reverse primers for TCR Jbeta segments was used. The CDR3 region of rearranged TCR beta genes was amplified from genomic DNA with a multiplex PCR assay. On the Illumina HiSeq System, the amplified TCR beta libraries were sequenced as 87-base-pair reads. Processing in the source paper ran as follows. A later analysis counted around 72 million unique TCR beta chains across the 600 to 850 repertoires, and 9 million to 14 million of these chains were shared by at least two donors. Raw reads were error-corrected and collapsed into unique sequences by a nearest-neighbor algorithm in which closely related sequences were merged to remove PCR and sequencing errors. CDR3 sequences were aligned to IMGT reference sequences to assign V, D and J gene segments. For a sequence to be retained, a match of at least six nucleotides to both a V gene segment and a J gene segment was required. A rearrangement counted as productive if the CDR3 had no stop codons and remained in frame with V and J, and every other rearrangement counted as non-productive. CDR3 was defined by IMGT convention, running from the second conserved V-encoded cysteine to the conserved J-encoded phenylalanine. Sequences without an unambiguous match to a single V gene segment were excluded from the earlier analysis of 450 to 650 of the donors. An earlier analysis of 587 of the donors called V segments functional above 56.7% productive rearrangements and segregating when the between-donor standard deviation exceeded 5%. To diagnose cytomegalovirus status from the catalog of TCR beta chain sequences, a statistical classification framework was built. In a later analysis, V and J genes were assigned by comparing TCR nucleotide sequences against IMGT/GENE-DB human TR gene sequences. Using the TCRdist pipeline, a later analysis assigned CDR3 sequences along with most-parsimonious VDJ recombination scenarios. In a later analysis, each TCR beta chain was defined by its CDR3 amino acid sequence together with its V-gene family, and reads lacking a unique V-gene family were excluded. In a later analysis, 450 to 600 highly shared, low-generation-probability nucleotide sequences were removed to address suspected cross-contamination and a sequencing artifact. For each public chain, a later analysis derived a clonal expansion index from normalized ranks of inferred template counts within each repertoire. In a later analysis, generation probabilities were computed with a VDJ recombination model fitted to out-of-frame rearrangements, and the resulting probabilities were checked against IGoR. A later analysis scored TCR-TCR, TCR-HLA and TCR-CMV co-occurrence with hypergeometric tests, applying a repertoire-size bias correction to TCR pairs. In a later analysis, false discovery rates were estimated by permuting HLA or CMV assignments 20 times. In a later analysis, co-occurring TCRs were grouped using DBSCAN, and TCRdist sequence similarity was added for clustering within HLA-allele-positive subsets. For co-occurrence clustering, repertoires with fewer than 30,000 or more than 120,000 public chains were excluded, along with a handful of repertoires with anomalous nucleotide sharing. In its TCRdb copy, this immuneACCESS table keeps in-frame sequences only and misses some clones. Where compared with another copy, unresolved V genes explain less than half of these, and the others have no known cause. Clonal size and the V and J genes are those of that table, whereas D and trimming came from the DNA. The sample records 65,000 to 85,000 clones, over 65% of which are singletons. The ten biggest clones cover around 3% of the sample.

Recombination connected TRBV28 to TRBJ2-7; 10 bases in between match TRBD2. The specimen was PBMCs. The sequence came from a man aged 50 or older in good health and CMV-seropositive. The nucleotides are TGTGCCAGCAGTTTTCCCCTAGCGGGGGAAGATTCCTACGAGCAGTACTTC. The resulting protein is CASSFPLAGEDSYEQYF.